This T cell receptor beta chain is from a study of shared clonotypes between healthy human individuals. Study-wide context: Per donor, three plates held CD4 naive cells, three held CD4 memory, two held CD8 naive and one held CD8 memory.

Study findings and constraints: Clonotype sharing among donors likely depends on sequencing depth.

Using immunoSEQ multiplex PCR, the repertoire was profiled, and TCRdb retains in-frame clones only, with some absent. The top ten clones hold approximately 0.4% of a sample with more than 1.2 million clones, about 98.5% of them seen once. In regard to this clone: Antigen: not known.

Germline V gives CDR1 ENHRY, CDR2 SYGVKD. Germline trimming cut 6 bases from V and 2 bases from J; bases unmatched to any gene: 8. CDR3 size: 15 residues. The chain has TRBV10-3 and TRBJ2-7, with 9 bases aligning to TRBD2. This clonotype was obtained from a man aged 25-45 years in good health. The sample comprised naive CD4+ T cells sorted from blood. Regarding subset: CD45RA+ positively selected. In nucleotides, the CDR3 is TGTGCCATCAGCATAGTAGCGGGAGACCCCTACGAGCAGTACTTC. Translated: CAISIVAGDPYEQYF.